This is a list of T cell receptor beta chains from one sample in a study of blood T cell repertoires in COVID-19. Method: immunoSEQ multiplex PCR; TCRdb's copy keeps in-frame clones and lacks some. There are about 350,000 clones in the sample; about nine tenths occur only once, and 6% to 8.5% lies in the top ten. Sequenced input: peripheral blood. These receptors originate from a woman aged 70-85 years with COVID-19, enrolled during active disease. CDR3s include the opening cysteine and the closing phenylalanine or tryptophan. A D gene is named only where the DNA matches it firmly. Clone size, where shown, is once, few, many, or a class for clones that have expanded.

CDR3 protein: CSVVRTGVNEQFF
CDR3 DNA: TGCAGCGTTGTAAGGACAGGGGTCAATGAGCAGTTCTTC
J gene: TRBJ2-1
D gene: TRBD1
clone size: -
V gene: TRBV29-1

CDR3 protein: CASSLQGAGTGELFF
CDR3 DNA: TGCGCCAGCAGCTTACAGGGGGCGGGGACCGGGGAGCTGTTTTTT
J gene: TRBJ2-2
D gene: TRBD1
clone size: -
V gene: TRBV5-1

CDR3 protein: CSPLDGYTF
CDR3 DNA: TGCAGTCCTCTTGATGGCTACACCTTC
J gene: TRBJ1-2
D gene: -
clone size: -
V gene: TRBV20-1

CDR3 protein: CASSSYRGRGEQYF
CDR3 DNA: TGCGCCAGCAGCTCATACAGGGGGCGAGGAGAGCAGTACTTC
J gene: TRBJ2-7
D gene: TRBD1
clone size: -
V gene: TRBV5-1

CDR3 protein: CASSMASSSYNEQFF
CDR3 DNA: TGTGCCAGTAGTATGGCTTCCAGCTCCTACAATGAGCAGTTCTTC
J gene: TRBJ2-1
D gene: -
clone size: -
V gene: TRBV19

CDR3 protein: CASSLAAQKNEQFF
CDR3 DNA: TGCGCCAGCAGCTTGGCCGCACAGAAGAATGAGCAGTTCTTC
J gene: TRBJ2-1
D gene: -
clone size: -
V gene: TRBV5-1

CDR3 protein: CASSSLAGKNTGELFF
CDR3 DNA: TGTGCCAGCAGCTCCTTAGCGGGAAAGAACACCGGGGAGCTGTTTTTT
J gene: TRBJ2-2
D gene: TRBD2
clone size: -
V gene: TRBV5-4

CDR3 protein: CASSFYNWAGSYNEQFF
CDR3 DNA: TGTGCCAGCAGCTTCTACAATTGGGCTGGCTCCTACAATGAGCAGTTCTTC
J gene: TRBJ2-1
D gene: -
clone size: -
V gene: TRBV7-2

CDR3 protein: CASSLRDNQPQHF
CDR3 DNA: TGTGCCAGCAGCTTACGGGACAATCAGCCCCAGCATTTT
J gene: TRBJ1-5
D gene: -
clone size: -
V gene: TRBV7-2

CDR3 protein: CATSDFRGANYGYTF
CDR3 DNA: TGTGCCACCAGTGATTTTCGGGGGGCCAATTATGGCTACACCTTC
J gene: TRBJ1-2
D gene: -
clone size: -
V gene: TRBV24-1

CDR3 protein: CASSSQTGRAFF
CDR3 DNA: TGTGCCAGCAGTTCCCAGACAGGGCGGGCTTTCTTT
J gene: TRBJ1-1
D gene: TRBD1
clone size: -
V gene: TRBV28

CDR3 protein: CASSTSYVIPYNSPLHF
CDR3 DNA: TGCGCCAGCAGCACATCTTATGTCATCCCCTATAATTCACCCCTCCACTTT
J gene: TRBJ1-6
D gene: -
clone size: once
V gene: TRBV4-1

CDR3 protein: CASSPAGVLNYGYTF
CDR3 DNA: TGCGCCAGCAGCCCGGCAGGGGTACTTAACTATGGCTACACCTTC
J gene: TRBJ1-2
D gene: -
clone size: -
V gene: TRBV4-1

CDR3 protein: CASSLWRDRGNYGYTF
CDR3 DNA: TGTGCCAGCAGCTTATGGCGGGACAGGGGTAACTATGGCTACACCTTC
J gene: TRBJ1-2
D gene: TRBD1
clone size: -
V gene: TRBV7-9

CDR3 protein: CASSQIRGDNSPLHF
CDR3 DNA: TGCGCCAGCAGCCAAATCCGGGGGGATAATTCACCCCTCCACTTT
J gene: TRBJ1-6
D gene: -
clone size: -
V gene: TRBV4-3

CDR3 protein: CASSLGSFNTEAFF
CDR3 DNA: TGTGCCAGCAGCTTAGGGAGTTTCAACACTGAAGCTTTCTTT
J gene: TRBJ1-1
D gene: -
clone size: once
V gene: TRBV11-2

CDR3 protein: CASSLGGYSLTAQHF
CDR3 DNA: TGTGCCAGCAGTTTAGGCGGATATAGCTTGACGGCCCAGCATTTT
J gene: TRBJ1-5
D gene: -
clone size: once
V gene: TRBV27

CDR3 protein: CASSTGLLYEQYF
CDR3 DNA: TGTGCCAGCAGCACGGGACTGCTATACGAGCAGTACTTC
J gene: TRBJ2-7
D gene: -
clone size: -
V gene: TRBV5-6

CDR3 protein: CATSDQSGAQETQYF
CDR3 DNA: TGTGCCACCAGTGACCAAAGCGGAGCCCAAGAGACCCAGTACTTC
J gene: TRBJ2-5
D gene: -
clone size: once
V gene: TRBV24-1

CDR3 protein: CSASRVGQGPEQYF
CDR3 DNA: TGCAGTGCTAGTAGAGTGGGGCAGGGCCCCGAGCAGTACTTC
J gene: TRBJ2-7
D gene: -
clone size: -
V gene: TRBV20-1

CDR3 protein: CASSYTGDNQPQHF
CDR3 DNA: TGTGCCAGCAGTTACACAGGGGACAATCAGCCCCAGCATTTT
J gene: TRBJ1-5
D gene: TRBD1
clone size: -
V gene: TRBV6-2/TRBV6-3

CDR3 protein: CASSSETGGEQYF
CDR3 DNA: TGTGCCAGCAGCTCAGAGACAGGGGGCGAGCAGTACTTC
J gene: TRBJ2-7
D gene: TRBD1
clone size: -
V gene: TRBV7-2

CDR3 protein: CASSESTVGTGGRVPYEQYF
CDR3 DNA: TGCGCCAGCAGTGAGTCGACGGTGGGGACAGGGGGAAGGGTCCCCTACGAGCAGTACTTC
J gene: TRBJ2-7
D gene: TRBD1
clone size: -
V gene: TRBV10-1

CDR3 protein: CASSLVRGVEETQYF
CDR3 DNA: TGTGCCAGCAGCTTAGTGCGGGGGGTCGAGGAGACCCAGTACTTC
J gene: TRBJ2-5
D gene: TRBD2
clone size: -
V gene: TRBV7-2